This T cell receptor beta chain was identified during a study of shared clonotypes between healthy human individuals. Study background: CD4 naive cells filled three plates per donor, CD4 memory three, CD8 naive two and CD8 memory one.

Authors' data handling: Quality scores were absent from the junction-only immunoSEQ sequences, so filtering differed. Using immunoSEQ multiplex PCR, the repertoire was profiled, and TCRdb retains in-frame clones only, with some absent. The DNA gave D and trimming, while V, J and clone size come from that table. The sample contains 600,000 to 700,000 clones, around four fifths of which appear only once. This sequence was found in a woman in her 30s in good health. Sequences were obtained from memory CD4+ T cells sorted from blood. Subset described: CD45RA-negative fraction.

CDR3 loop: CASSPWTVNTEAFF. The CDR3 DNA sequence: TGTGCCAGCAGCCCTTGGACCGTGAACACTGAAGCTTTCTTT. The chain carries TRBV7-2 and TRBJ1-1; D gene uncertain. Trimming pared 5 bases from V and 0 bases from J, leaving 10 bases between. Per the germline V gene, CDR1 is SGHTA and CDR2 is FQGNSA. CDR3 length equals 14 residues.